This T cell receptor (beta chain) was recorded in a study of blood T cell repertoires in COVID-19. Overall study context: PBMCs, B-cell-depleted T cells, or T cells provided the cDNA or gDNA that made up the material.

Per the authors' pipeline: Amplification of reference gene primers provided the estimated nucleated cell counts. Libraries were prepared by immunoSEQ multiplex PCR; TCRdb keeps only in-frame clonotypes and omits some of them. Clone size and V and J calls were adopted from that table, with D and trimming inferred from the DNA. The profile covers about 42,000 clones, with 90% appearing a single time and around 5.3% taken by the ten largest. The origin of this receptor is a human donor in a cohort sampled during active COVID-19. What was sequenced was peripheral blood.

CDR3 residues: CASSQAASGSYEQYF. CDR3 bases: TGCGCCAGCAGCCAAGCTGCTAGCGGGAGTTACGAGCAGTACTTC. The rearrangement uses TRBV4-3 and TRBJ2-7; 10 bases map to TRBD2. The CDR3 extends over 15 amino acids. The V segment lost 1 base and the J segment 4 bases; nucleotides outside the gene matches: 4. Germline lookup yields CDR1 LGHNA and CDR2 YSLEER.